This T cell receptor beta chain was recovered during a study of follicular helper T cells after annual influenza vaccination. Study as a whole: For some subjects, blood spans the 2013-2014, 2014-2015 and 2015-2016 annual vaccinations. Regarding the study as a whole: Successive annual vaccinations recalled a recurrent oligoclonal ICOS+CD38+ cTfh response with influenza-specific clonotypes.

Time point reported: 2013-2014 season, 7 days after vaccination. With regard to this clone: Antigen unknown.

Data came from immunoSEQ multiplex PCR; TCRdb stores just in-frame clones and leaves some out. Among about 5,200 clones listed, roughly 90% were seen once. Germline V gene data show CDR1 as PRHDT and CDR2 as FYEKMQ (reference sequence). There are 15 residues in the CDR3. Trimming at V came to 5 bases and at J to 8 bases, leaving 11 bases not matched to a gene. The material was CXCR5+ CD38- circulating T follicular helper cells from blood, obtained 7 days after influenza vaccination. Specified subset: circulating Tfh, non-naive CD4+CXCR5+PD-1+ (ICOS+CD38+ or ICOS-CD38-). This receptor was obtained from an adult who received the influenza vaccine. The V and J genes are TRBV13 and TRBJ1-4; 7 nucleotides align to TRBD1. The CDR3 is CASSPGQAGGEKLFF. The CDR3 coding sequence is TGTGCCAGCAGCCCCGGACAGGCCGGCGGAGAAAAACTGTTTTTT. Complete variable domain (other parts from reference TRBV13 and TRBJ1-4): AAGVIQSPRHLIKEKRETATLKCYPIPRHDTVYWYQQGPGQDPQFLISFYEKMQSDKGSIPDRFSAQQFSDYHSELNMSSLELGDSALYFCASSPGQAGGEKLFFGSGTQLSVL.